This T cell receptor (beta chain) appears in the sequencing data of a study of T cell repertoires in cytomegalovirus infection. TCRdb passed the reads through MiXCR, listing each CDR3 protein once. The repertoire consists of approximately 750,000 distinct CDR3 sequences, with less than 40% occurring once and the leading ten covering around 2.6%. CDR3 length: 17 residues. Trimming at V came to 5 bases and at J to 1 base, leaving 12 bases not matched to a gene. Germline V gives CDR1 SGHVS, CDR2 FNYEAQ. The material sequenced was PBMCs. The chain employs TRBV7-6 and TRBJ2-5, with 8 bases aligning to TRBD2. This sequence was found in a human donor in good health (CMV status not recorded). Some clones in this sample may be carry-over from other donors' samples. CDR3: CASSAPTSGSIQETQYF. The CDR3 DNA follows: TGTGCCAGCAGCGCCCCAACCAGCGGGAGCATCCAAGAGACCCAGTACTTC.